These 10 T cell receptor beta chains were all obtained from the same sample, sequenced in a study of CD8 T cells in ankylosing spondylitis. No antigens are known for them. Broader study findings: Within ankylosing spondylitis blood, a TCR beta motif made up of seven or eight highly homologous variants appeared to be characteristic.

Using its own MiXCR run on the 5' RACE reads, TCRdb lists one record per CDR3 protein. Of over 700,000 distinct CDR3 sequences listed, around 17% are singletons. The specimen sequenced was blood, either unsorted or a sorted T cell fraction (not recorded which). These receptors were taken from a male donor with ankylosing spondylitis.

This clonotype turned up a few times. V gene TRBV19 combines with J gene TRBJ1-1; D gene ambiguous. This CDR3 comprises 15 residues. Per germline, CDR1 LNHDA and CDR2 SQIVND (reference sequence). V gave up 3 bases and J gave up 0 bases, with 11 bases separating them. CDR3 residues: CASSISIPMNTEAFF. The DNA for the CDR3 is TGTGCCAGTAGTATTTCTATCCCGATGAACACTGAAGCTTTCTTT. The full variable domain, with the rest looked up from reference TRBV19 and TRBJ1-1, is DGGITQSPKYLFRKEGQNVTLSCEQNLNHDAMYWYRQDPGQGLRLIYYSQIVNDFQKGDIAEGYSVSREKKESFPLTVTSAQKNPTAFYLCASSISIPMNTEAFFGQGTRLTVV.

The chain links TRBV7-9 to TRBJ1-2; D remains ambiguous. This CDR3 is built from 14 residues. Trimming pared 4 bases from V and 8 bases from J, leaving 17 bases between. Germline CDR1 SEHNR, CDR2 FQNEAQ (reference sequence). CDR3 in DNA: TGTGCCAGCAGCTCAGAGACACGACCTCGGGGCTACACCTTC. Amino acid sequence: CASSSETRPRGYTF.

The V call is TRBV3-1, the J call TRBJ2-7; 8 positions agree with TRBD2. Germline V gene sequence: CDR1 LGHDT, CDR2 YNNKEL (reference sequence). This CDR3 has 15 amino acids. Losses at the gene ends were 6 bases for V and 3 bases for J; bases not matched to a gene: 10. The CDR3 here is CASSQLAGGIYEQYF. The CDR3 nucleotides are TGTGCCAGCAGTCAACTGGCGGGGGGAATCTACGAGCAGTACTTC.

This sequence joins TRBV7-2 and TRBJ1-5; D is unresolved. Per the germline V gene, CDR1 is SGHTA and CDR2 is FQGNSA. V lost 1 base and J lost 4, with 11 bases in between. CDR3 size: 15 residues. The CDR3 nucleotides are TGTGCCAGCAGCTTAGACGGGATCGAAAATCAGCCCCAGCATTTT. Amino acids: CASSLDGIENQPQHF.

V gene TRBV20-1 combines with J gene TRBJ2-3; a possible D gene is TRBD2 (6 bases). The V end lost 2 bases, the J end lost 2 bases, and 17 bases lay between the germline ends. This CDR3 spans 16 amino acids. CDR1 and CDR2 from the germline V gene are DFQATT and SNEGSKA (reference sequence). The CDR3 region has the DNA TGCAGTGCTAGACTGGGACTCAATAGACCCACAGATACGCAGTATTTT. This gives the protein CSARLGLNRPTDTQYF.

This clonotype turned up a few times. V gene TRBV27 combines with J gene TRBJ2-7, with 7 bases lining up with TRBD1. The CDR3 covers 14 residues. Germline V lookup: CDR1 MNHEY, CDR2 SMNVEV (reference sequence). V dropped 6 bases and J dropped 7; count of bases not matched to a gene: 12. The CDR3 reads CASRGDSLTGEQYF. Written as DNA, the CDR3 is TGTGCCAGCAGAGGGGACAGCCTTACTGGTGAGCAGTACTTC.

This clonotype occurred many times. The chain recombines TRBV9 with TRBJ2-7; 10 positions agree with TRBD2. The CDR3 is 15 amino acids. With V trimmed by 0 bases and J by 3 bases, 3 bases remained unmatched. Germline V gene sequence: CDR1 SGDLS, CDR2 YYNGEE. The CDR3 here is CASSVGAGGFYEQYF. Here the CDR3 DNA reads TGTGCCAGCAGCGTAGGAGCGGGGGGGTTCTACGAGCAGTACTTC.

This chain links TRBV3-1 with TRBJ2-2; 10 nucleotides match TRBD1. Unmatched junction bases numbered 6, after V lost 3 bases and J lost 5 bases. The CDR3 sequence is 16 residues long. CDR1 LGHDT and CDR2 YNNKEL come from the germline V gene (reference sequence). The CDR3 bases are TGTGCCAGCAGCCAGCAGGACAGGGGGTCAACCGGGGAGCTGTTTTTT. It translates to CASSQQDRGSTGELFF.

This clonotype has just a few counts. This chain uses TRBV12-3 or TRBV12-4 with TRBJ1-1; D remains ambiguous. V lost 6 bases to trimming and J lost 5 bases, with 13 bases between them. This CDR3 has 13 residues. The CDR3 region has the DNA TGTGCCAGCAGAACCCCCTCGGGGACTGAAGCTTTCTTT. Protein sequence: CASRTPSGTEAFF.

This clonotype was observed a handful of times. The rearrangement uses TRBV5-1 and TRBJ2-7; D might be TRBD1 or TRBD2, each matching 5 bases. V was pared by 3 bases and J by 7 bases, with 14 bases between. CDR1 and CDR2 (germline): SGHRS, YFSETQ. This CDR3 spans 13 amino acids. CDR3 DNA sequence: TGCGCCAGCAGCTGGACCGGGGCTGGGGAGCAGTACTTC. Residues: CASSWTGAGEQYF.